Following are 23 T cell receptor beta chains from one sample sequenced in a study of control samples from healthy donors and cancer patients (dated by TCRdb to 2019 to 2021). Receptor libraries were prepared by the immunoSEQ multiplex PCR assay. The source is immuneACCESS, and TCRdb retained only in-frame sequences with V and J called. Part of the clones is not carried over; for the studies checked, unresolved V genes explain less than half of this, and the remainder is unexplained. The sample table records some 140,000 clones; around 85% of these occur just once. The ten top clones hold approximately 9% of the sample. The sequencing sample was made of blood. The receptors derive from a woman in her thirties in good health.

This chain uses TRBV5-6 with TRBJ1-2; 9 positions match TRBD1. Unmatched junction bases numbered 13, after V lost 4 bases and J lost 6 bases. Per the germline V gene, CDR1 is SGHDT and CDR2 is YYEEEE. The CDR3 loop spans 16 amino acids. This chain's CDR3 is CASSDSTGGAANGYTF. The DNA of the CDR3 is TGTGCCAGCAGCGACTCCACAGGGGGCGCAGCCAATGGCTACACCTTC.

This chain links TRBV28 with TRBJ1-5; D possibly corresponds to TRBD1 (5 bases). Germline CDR1 reads MDHEN; CDR2 reads SYDVKM. Between the trimmed V and J ends, which lost 2 bases and 11 bases, there was a span of 19 bases. This CDR3 comprises 15 residues. Written as DNA, the CDR3 is TGTGCCAGCAGTTTAGGGGGTATTCTGGGGCTGGCCCAGCATTTT. Encoded protein: CASSLGGILGLAQHF.

The chain joins TRBV19 to TRBJ1-2; D not certain. Trimming shortened V by 4 bases and J by 7 bases, and 13 bases separated the two germline ends. The CDR3 is 13 residues long. Looked up from germline, CDR1 is LNHDA and CDR2 is SQIVND (reference sequence). The CDR3 protein is CASSTALRSGYTF. CDR3 in DNA: TGTGCCAGTAGTACGGCCCTAAGGAGTGGCTACACCTTC.

The chain couples TRBV19 to TRBJ1-1, with D perhaps matching TRBD1 (6 bases). Germline V gene sequence: CDR1 LNHDA, CDR2 SQIVND (reference sequence). The CDR3 sequence is 15 residues long. V lost 5 bases, J lost 7 bases, and 20 bases lay in between. In DNA form, the CDR3 reads TGTGCCAGTAGTCAACTCAACCGGGGGCGAGATGAAGCTTTCTTT. Translating gives CASSQLNRGRDEAFF.

This sequence joins TRBV28 and TRBJ1-1; D gene unclear. CDR1 is MDHEN, CDR2 SYDVKM, per germline. The V end was cut by 1 base, the J end by 5 bases, with 17 bases between. The CDR3 has 16 residues. In DNA form, the CDR3 reads TGTGCCAGCAGTTTATTCGCAGGCGGTAGGATGACTGAAGCTTTCTTT. Its protein product is CASSLFAGGRMTEAFF.

The genes are TRBV7-9 and TRBJ2-1; D is undetermined. The CDR3 extends over 17 amino acids. Trimming took off 2 bases at V and 0 bases at J, with 14 bases between the two ends. Germline loops: CDR1 SEHNR, CDR2 FQNEAQ (reference sequence). CDR3 protein: CASSLSAGMSSYNEQFF. The CDR3 DNA sequence: TGTGCCAGCAGCTTATCCGCCGGAATGAGCTCCTACAATGAGCAGTTCTTC.

The rearrangement joins TRBV6-5 to TRBJ1-1; maybe TRBD1 (6 bases). This CDR3 comprises 15 residues. The germline V gene encodes CDR1 MNHEY and CDR2 SVGAGI. V shed 0 bases and J shed 1 base, with 9 bases lying between them. For the CDR3, the DNA is TGTGCCAGCAGTTACTCATCAGGGGCGAACACTGAAGCTTTCTTT. It translates to CASSYSSGANTEAFF.

The chain has TRBV6-5 and TRBJ1-1, with a weak D call TRBD1 (6 bases). V was pared by 6 bases and J by 7 bases, with 12 bases between. The germline gives CDR1 MNHEY, CDR2 SVGAGI. The CDR3 is made up of 12 amino acids. The CDR3 DNA reads TGTGCCAGCAGCCGGACAGAAATTGAAGCTTTCTTT. Residues: CASSRTEIEAFF.

This chain connects TRBV5-1 to TRBJ2-2; D unclear. The ends were cut back, 6 bases at V and 0 bases at J, with 15 bases in the middle. CDR1 SGHRS and CDR2 YFSETQ come from the germline V gene. This CDR3 spans 16 amino acids. CDR3 coding DNA: TGCGCCAGCACAGAAGGGTCTTCAGCGAACACCGGGGAGCTGTTTTTT. It translates to CASTEGSSANTGELFF.

The chain is built from TRBV4-1 and TRBJ1-6; D possibly corresponds to TRBD1 (6 bases). Germline lookup yields CDR1 MGHRA and CDR2 YSYEKL. CDR3 size: 16 residues. V lost 1 base, J lost 9 bases, and 16 bases lay in between. The DNA of the CDR3 is TGCGCCAGCAGCCAAGGCCCCGACAGGTACGGTTCACCCCTCCACTTT. This gives the protein CASSQGPDRYGSPLHF.

V is TRBV25-1 and J is TRBJ2-3; 10 bases align to TRBD2. The CDR3 spans 17 residues. J was trimmed by 2 bases and V by 2 bases; bases with no gene match: 7. Germline V gene data show CDR1 as MGHDK and CDR2 as SYGVNS. Here the CDR3 reads CASSERKAGGVTDTQYF. The CDR3 DNA sequence: TGTGCCAGCAGTGAACGAAAAGCGGGAGGGGTCACAGATACGCAGTATTTT.

The chain combines TRBV3-1 (or the pseudogene TRBV3-2) with TRBJ2-5, with unresolved D. With 1 base removed from V and 5 bases from J, the gap between germline ends came to 5 bases. CDR3 length: 12 amino acids. Germline V gene data show CDR1 as LGHDT and CDR2 as YNNKEL (reference sequence). The CDR3 region is CASSQGLETQYF. Written as DNA, the CDR3 is TGTGCCAGCAGCCAAGGCTTGGAGACCCAGTACTTC.

V gene TRBV6-4 combines with J gene TRBJ1-2, with D unclear. Germline V CDR1 and CDR2: MRHNA, SNTAGT. The CDR3 runs to 11 residues. V lost 2 bases and J 8 bases, leaving 6 bases between the germline ends. CDR3 DNA: TGTGCCAGCAGTGACGGGTGGGGCTACACCTTC. Its translation: CASSDGWGYTF.

The V and J genes are TRBV30 and TRBJ2-1; TRBD1 or TRBD2 may be the D gene (6 bases each). The ends were cut back, 0 bases at V and 6 bases at J, with 18 bases in the middle. The CDR3 extends over 16 amino acids. CDR1 GTSNPN and CDR2 SVGIG come from the germline V gene (reference sequence). CDR3 bases: TGTGCCTGGAGTGTACTGGGGGGCGACAGGTTCAATGAGCAGTTCTTC. Encoded protein: CAWSVLGGDRFNEQFF. Based on the CDR3 plus reference TRBV30 and TRBJ2-1, the full variable domain is SQTIHQWPATLVQPVGSPLSLECTVEGTSNPNLYWYRQAAGRGLQLLFYSVGIGQISSEVPQNLSASRPQDRQFILSSKKLLLSDSGFYLCAWSVLGGDRFNEQFFGPGTRLTVL.

The V gene is TRBV12-3 or TRBV12-4, the J gene TRBJ2-3; D is ambiguous. The CDR3 covers 13 residues. V gave up 6 bases and J gave up 6 bases, with 13 bases separating them. CDR3 region: CASSRNRWDTQYF. The CDR3 DNA reads TGTGCCAGCAGCCGTAATCGATGGGATACGCAGTATTTT.

The chain links TRBV3-1 (or the pseudogene TRBV3-2) to TRBJ2-1; 14 bases are a match to TRBD2. CDR3 length: 18 residues. The V gene end was trimmed by 3 bases and the J gene end by 0 bases; junction bases not matched to a gene: 4. Germline CDR1 reads LGHDT; CDR2 reads YNNKEL (reference sequence). The CDR3 DNA follows: TGTGCCAGCAGCCATCCGGGACTAGCGGGAGACTCCTACAATGAGCAGTTCTTC. Translated, it gives CASSHPGLAGDSYNEQFF.

Only a few counts were recorded for this clone. The CDR3 sequence: CASSPSSRASAGYEQYF. The CDR3, as DNA: TGTGCCAGCAGCCCATCCTCGCGGGCTAGCGCCGGCTACGAGCAGTACTTC. The genes are TRBV3-1 (or the pseudogene TRBV3-2) and TRBJ2-7, with D possibly matching TRBD2 (6 bases). Trimming removed 4 bases at V and 3 bases at J, with 22 bases between. The CDR3 totals 17 residues. Germline lookup yields CDR1 LGHDT and CDR2 YNNKEL (reference sequence).

The chain uses TRBV12-3 or TRBV12-4 and TRBJ1-2; no firm D call. This CDR3 comprises 11 residues. Trimming left V 6 bases short and J 3 bases short, with 5 bases between. The CDR3 DNA reads TGTGCCAGCAGATACGACTATGGCTACACCTTC. Translating it yields CASRYDYGYTF.

The genes are TRBV5-1 and TRBJ2-5; D is possibly TRBD2 (6 bases). The CDR3 loop spans 15 amino acids. CDR1 SGHRS and CDR2 YFSETQ come from the germline V gene. V lost 4 bases and J lost 1, with 14 bases in between. CDR3 protein: CASSPTVAVQETQYF. CDR3 sequence (DNA): TGCGCCAGCAGCCCCACGGTAGCGGTCCAAGAGACCCAGTACTTC.

With respect to this clone: This same CDR3 is encoded by further DNA sequences in the sample. The chain uses TRBV19 and TRBJ1-1, with D unresolved. The length of the CDR3 is 13 residues. V lost 3 bases, J lost 2 bases, and 7 bases lay in between. CDR1 is LNHDA, CDR2 SQIVND, per germline (reference sequence). CDR3 coding DNA: TGTGCCAGTAGTATCCTGTTAAACACTGAAGCTTTCTTT. It yields the protein CASSILLNTEAFF.

Comments on this clone: At one end the junction does not follow the germline gene, possibly because of a read error. The gene calls are TRBV6-1 and TRBJ2-7; 14 bases are a match to TRBD2. Germline V gives CDR1 MNHNS, CDR2 SASEGT. The CDR3 spans 17 residues. The CDR3: CASREGTSGRSAYEQYF. For the CDR3, the DNA is TGTGCCAGCAGAGAAGGGACTAGCGGGAGATCCGCCTACGAGCAGTACTTC.

This chain joins TRBV7-3 and TRBJ2-2, with 10 nucleotides matching TRBD2. J gave up 1 base and V 6 bases, and 2 bases lay outside the gene matches. The CDR3 spans 15 residues. Germline V gene sequence: CDR1 SGHTA, CDR2 FQGTGA. CDR3 residues: CASSLAGGNTGELFF. The CDR3 DNA reads as TGTGCCAGCAGTTTAGCGGGAGGGAACACCGGGGAGCTGTTTTTT.

The chain couples TRBV4-1 to TRBJ2-7; 9 bases map to TRBD1. V was clipped by 0 bases and J by 6 bases; unmatched bases: 12. CDR1 and CDR2 from the germline V gene are MGHRA and YSYEKL. The CDR3 is 17 residues long. The CDR3 protein is CASSQDLGTGYKGEQYF. In DNA form, the CDR3 reads TGCGCCAGCAGCCAAGATCTCGGGACAGGGTATAAGGGCGAGCAGTACTTC.